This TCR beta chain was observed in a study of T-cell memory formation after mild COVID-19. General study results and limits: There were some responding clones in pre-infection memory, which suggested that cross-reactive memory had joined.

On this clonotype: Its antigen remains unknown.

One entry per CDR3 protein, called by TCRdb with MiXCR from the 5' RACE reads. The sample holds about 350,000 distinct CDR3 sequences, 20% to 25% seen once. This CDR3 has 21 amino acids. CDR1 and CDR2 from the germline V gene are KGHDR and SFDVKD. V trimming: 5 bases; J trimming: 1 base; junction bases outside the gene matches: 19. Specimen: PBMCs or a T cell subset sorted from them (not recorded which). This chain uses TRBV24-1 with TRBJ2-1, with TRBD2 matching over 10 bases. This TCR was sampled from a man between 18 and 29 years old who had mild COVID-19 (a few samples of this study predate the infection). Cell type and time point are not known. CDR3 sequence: CATSGPPLASGGGLSYNEQFF. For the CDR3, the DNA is TGTGCCACCAGTGGTCCCCCTTTGGCGAGCGGGGGGGGTCTTTCCTACAATGAGCAGTTCTTC.